These 29 T cell receptor beta chains were all obtained from the same sample, sequenced in a study of blood T cell repertoires in COVID-19. Sequenced by immunoSEQ multiplex PCR; TCRdb stores in-frame clones only, minus some. Among 70,000 or so clones listed, around 75% were seen once. Sequencing was done on a sample of peripheral blood. These receptors all stem from a man between 65 and 80 years old with acute or convalescent COVID-19.

The gene calls are TRBV6-2 or TRBV6-3 and TRBJ2-7, with 10 bases matching TRBD1. V lost 7 bases and J lost 3; bases outside the gene matches: 18. This CDR3 has 18 residues. Germline CDR1 is MNHEY and CDR2 is SVGEGT. CDR3 bases: TGTGCCAGCACCCCACTCTCCGGGACAGGGGTCCCCTACTACGAGCAGTACTTC. Translating gives CASTPLSGTGVPYYEQYF.

The V gene is TRBV19, the J gene TRBJ2-1; the match to TRBD2 covers 8 bases. V dropped 6 bases and J dropped 9; count of bases not matched to a gene: 7. Germline V gene sequence: CDR1 LNHDA, CDR2 SQIVND (reference sequence). The CDR3 is made up of 13 amino acids. CDR3 sequence (DNA): TGTGCCAGTAGCCGGACTAGCCGTCCTGAGCAGTTCTTC. It encodes CASSRTSRPEQFF.

The V call is TRBV10-3, the J call TRBJ2-3; TRBD2 matches at 9 bases. The V and J ends lost 4 bases and 4 bases, in that order; junction bases with no gene match: 6. Germline V gene data show CDR1 as ENHRY and CDR2 as SYGVKD. The CDR3 extends over 15 amino acids. In DNA, the CDR3 is TGTGCCATCAGTGTTAGCGGGAGTAGCGCAGATACGCAGTATTTT. Protein: CAISVSGSSADTQYF.

The J gene is TRBJ2-2, the V gene TRBV4-2; 11 bases agree with TRBD2. The V and J ends lost 1 base and 4 bases, in that order; junction bases with no gene match: 8. The length of the CDR3 is 18 residues. The germline CDR1 and CDR2 sequences are LGHNA and YNFKEQ. The CDR3 DNA reads TGTGCCAGCAGCCAAGTTGTAGCGGGAGGGCCAGGCACCGGGGAGCTGTTTTTT. This codes for CASSQVVAGGPGTGELFF.

The chain couples TRBV19 to TRBJ1-1, with a tentative D call TRBD1 (6 bases). The length of the CDR3 is 11 residues. Trimming cost V 2 bases and J 8 bases, with 6 bases left between them. CDR1 and CDR2 (germline): LNHDA, SQIVND (reference sequence). The CDR3 region has the DNA TGTGCCAGTAGTATAACAGGGGAAGCTTTCTTT. Translating it yields CASSITGEAFF. Variable domain in full (rest from reference TRBV19 and TRBJ1-1): DGGITQSPKYLFRKEGQNVTLSCEQNLNHDAMYWYRQDPGQGLRLIYYSQIVNDFQKGDIAEGYSVSREKKESFPLTVTSAQKNPTAFYLCASSITGEAFFGQGTRLTVV.

The chain employs TRBV27 and TRBJ1-5; 9 bases are shared with TRBD1. V lost 2 bases, J lost 3 bases, and 8 bases stayed unmatched. The CDR3 contains 17 residues. Germline lookup yields CDR1 MNHEY and CDR2 SMNVEV (reference sequence). For the CDR3, the DNA is TGTGCCAGCAGTTTACGCGCCGGGACAGGGAACAATCAGCCCCAGCATTTT. Translated, it gives CASSLRAGTGNNQPQHF.

The V and J genes are TRBV28 and TRBJ1-2; no firm D call. The CDR3 runs 14 residues. Trimming cost V 6 bases and J 4 bases, with 15 bases left between them. In germline, CDR1 is MDHEN, CDR2 SYDVKM. The CDR3 DNA is TGTGCCAGCAGCCCCCTGCAGGCGGGCTATGGCTACACCTTC. It codes for CASSPLQAGYGYTF.

The chain uses TRBV10-3 and TRBJ2-7; the match to TRBD1 covers 10 bases. The V gene's germline CDR1 is ENHRY and CDR2 SYGVKD. J lost 7 bases, V lost 3 bases, and 6 bases had no gene match. This CDR3 has 14 amino acids. The DNA for the CDR3 is TGTGCCATCAGTGATGGGACAGGGGCCTGGGAGCAGTACTTC. It specifies CAISDGTGAWEQYF.

The chain employs TRBV27 and TRBJ2-7; the match to TRBD2 covers 9 bases. CDR1 is MNHEY, CDR2 SMNVEV, per germline (reference sequence). The CDR3 spans 14 residues. V lost 8 bases, J lost 3 bases, and 8 bases stayed unmatched. The CDR3 protein is CASGRSGGIYEQYF. DNA for the CDR3: TGTGCCAGCGGGCGGAGCGGGGGGATCTACGAGCAGTACTTC.

The chain links TRBV7-3 to TRBJ2-2, with 12 bases identical to TRBD2. The CDR3 spans 18 residues. V shed 5 bases and J 3 bases; nucleotides not matched to a gene: 10. The germline V gene encodes CDR1 SGHTA and CDR2 FQGTGA. The DNA of the CDR3 is TGTGCCAGCAGCAAAATTCCGACTAGCGGGAGTTACACCGGGGAGCTGTTTTTT. It translates to CASSKIPTSGSYTGELFF.

This chain uses TRBV6-1 with TRBJ1-4; D call uncertain. The V gene lost 1 base and the J gene lost 3 bases, with 9 bases spanning the gap. The CDR3 has 15 amino acids. Germline V gene data show CDR1 as MNHNS and CDR2 as SASEGT. This chain's CDR3 is CASSEVGGANEKLFF. CDR3 DNA: TGTGCCAGCAGTGAAGTCGGAGGAGCTAATGAAAAACTGTTTTTT.

In this sample, this clone turned up a few times. Written as DNA, the CDR3 is TGTGCCAGTAGTATAGAACAGGGCTTGAACACTGAAGCTTTCTTT. Amino acids: CASSIEQGLNTEAFF. This rearrangement joins TRBV19 to TRBJ1-1; D possibly corresponds to TRBD1 (6 bases). V lost 0 bases and J lost 0, with 8 bases in between. Germline V gene sequence: CDR1 LNHDA, CDR2 SQIVND (reference sequence). The CDR3 consists of 15 residues.

This clone occurred a few times. This chain connects TRBV9 to TRBJ2-1; TRBD2 aligns across 7 bases. V shed 0 bases, J shed 3 bases, and the junction held 9 bases outside the gene matches. CDR1 SGDLS and CDR2 YYNGEE come from the germline V gene. The CDR3 length is 17 residues. The CDR3, as DNA: TGTGCCAGCAGCGTAGGGTGGGGAGCGGGGAACTACAATGAGCAGTTCTTC. Its translation is CASSVGWGAGNYNEQFF.

In this sample, this clone turned up a few times. The V gene is TRBV15, the J gene TRBJ2-2; 7 bases map to TRBD1. The CDR3 is made up of 14 amino acids. The V gene's germline CDR1 is LNHNV and CDR2 YYDKDF (reference sequence). Unmatched junction bases numbered 7, after V lost 9 bases and J lost 3 bases. The DNA for the CDR3 is TGTGCCACTCGACAGGGCACTGACACCGGGGAGCTGTTTTTT. This gives the protein CATRQGTDTGELFF.

The chain combines TRBV19 with TRBJ1-2, with a weak D call TRBD1 (5 bases). The CDR3 extends over 13 amino acids. CDR1 and CDR2 from the germline V gene are LNHDA and SQIVND (reference sequence). Trimming shortened V by 7 bases and J by 4 bases, and 13 bases separated the two germline ends. CDR3 region: CASKEGFSYGYTF. CDR3 nucleotide sequence: TGTGCCAGTAAGGAGGGGTTTAGCTATGGCTACACCTTC. Complete variable domain (other parts from reference TRBV19 and TRBJ1-2): DGGITQSPKYLFRKEGQNVTLSCEQNLNHDAMYWYRQDPGQGLRLIYYSQIVNDFQKGDIAEGYSVSREKKESFPLTVTSAQKNPTAFYLCASKEGFSYGYTFGSGTRLTVV.

This clone was found a few times. The rearrangement uses TRBV9 and TRBJ1-2; 7 bases are shared with TRBD1. V trimming: 3 bases; J trimming: 2 bases; junction bases outside the gene matches: 7. The germline CDR1 and CDR2 sequences are SGDLS and YYNGEE. The CDR3 is made up of 15 amino acids. CDR3 loop: CASSAGTDLNYGYTF. CDR3 nucleotides: TGTGCCAGCAGCGCTGGGACAGACCTGAACTATGGCTACACCTTC.

This clone showed up just once. The V gene is TRBV7-3, the J gene TRBJ2-1; 11 positions agree with TRBD2. The CDR3 runs 17 residues. V was clipped by 0 bases and J by 8 bases; unmatched bases: 9. CDR1 and CDR2 (germline): SGHTA, FQGTGA. The CDR3 nucleotides read TGTGCCAGCAGCTTAACACCGGGACTAGCGGCCTTCGATGAGCAGTTCTTC. Translation: CASSLTPGLAAFDEQFF.

The J gene is TRBJ2-7, the V gene TRBV6-5; 11 bases fit TRBD1. The V and J ends lost 7 bases and 4 bases, in that order; junction bases with no gene match: 3. This CDR3 spans 13 amino acids. The germline V gene encodes CDR1 MNHEY and CDR2 SVGAGI. In nucleotides, the CDR3 is TGTGCCAGCATTTGGGACAGGGGGTACGAGCAGTACTTC. Its protein is CASIWDRGYEQYF.

The chain is built from TRBV5-1 and TRBJ1-6; TRBD1 matches 7 bases. V was pared by 4 bases and J by 8 bases, with 9 bases of the junction left unmatched. Germline CDR1 reads SGHRS; CDR2 reads YFSETQ. The CDR3 consists of 15 residues. This CDR3 is CASSRQGGAYSPLHF. The CDR3 coding sequence is TGCGCCAGCAGCCGGCAGGGGGGCGCCTATTCACCCCTCCACTTT.

The DNA for the CDR3 is TGCGCCAGCCGGACAGGGGTGGGCTATGAGCAGTTCTTC. Encoded protein: CASRTGVGYEQFF. The V and J genes are TRBV5-1 and TRBJ2-1; 9 bases align to TRBD1. V lost 7 bases and J lost 8; bases outside the gene matches: 7. CDR1 SGHRS and CDR2 YFSETQ come from the germline V gene. The CDR3 length is 13 residues. Full variable domain (rest looked up from reference TRBV5-1 and TRBJ2-1): KAGVTQTPRYLIKTRGQQVTLSCSPISGHRSVSWYQQTPGQGLQFLFEYFSETQRNKGNFPGRFSGRQFSNSRSEMNVSTLELGDSALYLCASRTGVGYEQFFGPGTRLTVL.

This clone was detected only a few times. This chain links TRBV27 with TRBJ1-2; D possibly corresponds to TRBD1 (6 bases). V lost 2 bases, J lost 8 bases, and 12 bases lay in between. The length of the CDR3 is 13 residues. Germline V lookup: CDR1 MNHEY, CDR2 SMNVEV (reference sequence). The CDR3 DNA reads as TGTGCCAGCAGTTTAAGGGGGTCCGGCGGCTACACCTTC. Residues: CASSLRGSGGYTF.

This clone was counted once. V usage is TRBV6-5 and J usage is TRBJ1-2, with TRBD1 as a possible D gene (5 bases). The CDR3 is made up of 15 amino acids. Trimming shortened V by 7 bases and J by 3 bases, and 18 bases separated the two germline ends. Looked up from germline, CDR1 is MNHEY and CDR2 is SVGAGI. The chain's CDR3 is CASTQGKGADYGYTF. CDR3 nucleotides: TGTGCCAGCACCCAGGGAAAGGGCGCGGACTATGGCTACACCTTC.

This chain uses TRBV9 with TRBJ2-7; 8 bases align to TRBD1. The CDR3 runs to 16 residues. Unmatched junction bases numbered 9, after V lost 0 bases and J lost 4 bases. Germline V gene sequence: CDR1 SGDLS, CDR2 YYNGEE. This CDR3 reads CASSVGAGGARYEQYF. The CDR3 DNA reads as TGTGCCAGCAGCGTAGGGGCAGGGGGCGCGAGGTACGAGCAGTACTTC. Supplemented by reference TRBV9 and TRBJ2-7, the full variable domain reads DSGVTQTPKHLITATGQRVTLRCSPRSGDLSVYWYQQSLDQGLQFLIQYYNGEERAKGNILERFSAQQFPDLHSELNLSSLELGDSALYFCASSVGAGGARYEQYFGPGTRLTVT.

The V call is TRBV19, the J call TRBJ2-5; D is perhaps TRBD1 (5 bases). The CDR3 totals 14 residues. CDR1 and CDR2 (germline): LNHDA, SQIVND (reference sequence). Trimming stripped 5 bases from V and 1 base from J, with 11 bases between. The CDR3 reads CASSVQGAQETQYF. The CDR3 DNA reads TGTGCCAGTAGTGTTCAGGGTGCCCAAGAGACCCAGTACTTC.

The CDR3 DNA is TGTGCCAGCAGCAAAGGAGCTAGCGGTCCCTACAATGAGCAGTTCTTC. Its translation: CASSKGASGPYNEQFF. V and J are TRBV21-1 and TRBJ2-1; the table gives TRBD2 as D, unverified against the DNA. TRBV21-1 is reported as a pseudogene. This CDR3 comprises 16 residues.

The chain joins TRBV5-6 to TRBJ2-3; perhaps TRBD2 as D (7 bases). Per the germline V gene, CDR1 is SGHDT and CDR2 is YYEEEE. The CDR3 runs 15 residues. V lost 4 bases, J lost 1 base, and 13 bases lay in between. The CDR3 nucleotides are TGTGCCAGCAGCACTGGGGGGGGCGGCACAGATACGCAGTATTTT. Translated: CASSTGGGGTDTQYF.

The chain has TRBV4-3 and TRBJ2-1; 10 bases map to TRBD2. Germline CDR1 is LGHNA and CDR2 is YSLEER. Germline trimming cut 0 bases from V and 4 bases from J; bases unmatched to any gene: 6. This CDR3 contains 17 residues. CDR3 residues: CASSQDIPSGGYNEQFF. CDR3 DNA sequence: TGCGCCAGCAGCCAAGATATCCCTAGCGGGGGTTACAATGAGCAGTTCTTC.

This clone has more than one count but fewer than ten. This chain connects TRBV10-3 to TRBJ1-2, with 9 bases that match TRBD1. Trimming removed 8 bases from V and 4 bases from J; junction bases left unmatched: 2. Germline V lookup: CDR1 ENHRY, CDR2 SYGVKD. The CDR3 is 12 amino acids. CDR3 amino acids: CAIGQGFYGYTF. Written as DNA, the CDR3 is TGTGCCATCGGACAGGGGTTCTATGGCTACACCTTC.

This clone was recorded once. The chain has TRBV28 and TRBJ1-1; TRBD1 aligns across 9 bases. Germline CDR1 and CDR2: MDHEN and SYDVKM. The CDR3 has 16 residues. Trimming cost V 7 bases and J 5 bases; bases outside gene matches: 14. CDR3 sequence: CASTPLGTGSRTEAFF. The CDR3 nucleotides are TGTGCCAGCACCCCCCTAGGGACAGGGTCGAGAACTGAAGCTTTCTTT. The full variable domain, rest sourced from reference TRBV28 and TRBJ1-1, is DVKVTQSSRYLVKRTGEKVFLECVQDMDHENMFWYRQDPGLGLRLIYFSYDVKMKEKGDIPEGYSVSREKKERFSLILESASTNQTSMYLCASTPLGTGSRTEAFFGQGTRLTVV.